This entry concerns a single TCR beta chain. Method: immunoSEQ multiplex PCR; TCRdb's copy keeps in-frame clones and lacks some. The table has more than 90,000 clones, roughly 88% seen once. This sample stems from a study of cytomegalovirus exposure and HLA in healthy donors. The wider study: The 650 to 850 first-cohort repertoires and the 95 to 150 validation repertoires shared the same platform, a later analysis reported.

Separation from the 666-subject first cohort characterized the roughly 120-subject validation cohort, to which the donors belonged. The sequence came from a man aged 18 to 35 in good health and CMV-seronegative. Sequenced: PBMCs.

CDR3 sequence: CASSFNYGGTYSNQPQHF. In DNA form, the CDR3 reads TGTGCCAGCAGCTTCAATTATGGAGGGACGTATAGCAATCAGCCCCAGCATTTT. The chain recombines TRBV7-2 with TRBJ1-5; D is possibly TRBD1 (5 bases). This CDR3 spans 18 amino acids. The V gene's germline CDR1 is SGHTA and CDR2 FQGNSA. Trimming cost V 3 bases and J 0 bases, with 18 bases left between them.